This T cell receptor (beta chain) was identified during a study of early stage breast cancer tumors. Findings and caveats of the study: Comparing each tissue with blood distinguished tumor from normal in 14 of 16 patients.

For this clone: Its antigen is not known.

In germline, CDR1 is SGDLS, CDR2 YYNGEE. V lost 4 bases and J lost 4, with 8 bases in between. CDR3 length: 13 amino acids. Assay: immunoSEQ multiplex PCR; the TCRdb copy retains only in-frame clones and omits some. The repertoire holds about 72,000 clones, with roughly 84% as singletons. The V and J genes are TRBV9 and TRBJ2-2; no firm D call. The clonotype comes from a person aged 60 to 70 with breast cancer. Sequenced input: blood. The CDR3 here is CASSPVFTGELFF. The CDR3 region has the DNA TGTGCCAGCAGCCCCGTCTTCACCGGGGAGCTGTTTTTT.